Shown below are 22 T cell receptor beta chains from a single sample sequenced in a study of blood T cell repertoires in COVID-19. Here immunoSEQ multiplex PCR was the method, and the copy in TCRdb shows in-frame clones only, minus some. The table includes hundreds of thousands of clones, roughly 87% detected once. The sample taken for sequencing was PBMCs or T cells enriched from blood (not recorded which). These TCRs come from a woman in her 30s who had recovered from COVID-19.

This clone was observed once. V is TRBV6-2 or TRBV6-3 and J is TRBJ2-7; D is possibly TRBD2 (7 bases). CDR1 and CDR2 from the germline V gene are MNHEY and SVGEGT. Trimming removed 0 bases from V and 5 bases from J, with 23 bases in between. This CDR3 is 18 amino acids long. The CDR3: CASSYSRFGGAPNHEQYF. In nucleotides, the CDR3 is TGTGCCAGCAGTTACTCGAGGTTTGGGGGGGCACCCAACCACGAGCAGTACTTC.

This clone showed up just a few times. The chain carries TRBV7-9 and TRBJ1-6; 7 positions agree with TRBD1. The CDR3 runs to 12 residues. In germline, CDR1 is SEHNR, CDR2 FQNEAQ (reference sequence). V shed 8 bases, J shed 5 bases, and the junction held 0 bases outside the gene matches. For the CDR3, the DNA is TGTGCCAGCGGACAGGATAATTCACCCCTCCACTTT. It yields the protein CASGQDNSPLHF. Variable domain in full (rest from reference TRBV7-9 and TRBJ1-6): DTGVSQNPRHKITKRGQNVTFRCDPISEHNRLYWYRQTLGQGPEFLTYFQNEAQLEKSRLLSDRFSAERPKGSFSTLEIQRTEQGDSAMYLCASGQDNSPLHFGNGTRLTVT.

The chain combines TRBV5-1 with TRBJ2-7, with a tentative D call TRBD1 (6 bases). Germline values: CDR1 SGHRS, CDR2 YFSETQ. V was shortened by 4 bases and J by 10 bases, with 21 bases between the two germline ends. This CDR3 is 14 amino acids long. The CDR3 is CASSNDPGQMIQYF. CDR3 nucleotide sequence: TGCGCCAGCAGCAACGATCCGGGACAAATGATACAGTACTTC.

This clone was found once. V is TRBV2 and J is TRBJ1-2; 7 nucleotides agree with TRBD1. This CDR3 has 14 amino acids. V lost 4 bases and J lost 4; bases outside the gene matches: 6. Germline loops: CDR1 SNHLY, CDR2 FYNNEI. The CDR3 loop is CASSVGTDVYGYTF. In DNA, the CDR3 is TGTGCCAGCAGTGTTGGGACAGACGTCTATGGCTACACCTTC.

J is TRBJ1-1 and V is TRBV3-1 (or the pseudogene TRBV3-2); D gene ambiguous. The germline gives CDR1 LGHDT, CDR2 YNNKEL (reference sequence). The CDR3 sequence is 13 residues long. V lost 0 bases and J 10 bases, leaving 12 bases between the germline ends. The CDR3 nucleotides are TGTGCCAGCAGCCAAGATTGGCAGGCTGGAGCTTTCTTT. Amino acids: CASSQDWQAGAFF.

This clone was seen a few times. This CDR3 is CASTPRRENTEAFF. The DNA of the CDR3 is TGTGCCAGCACCCCCAGGAGGGAAAACACTGAAGCTTTCTTT. V and J are TRBV28 and TRBJ1-1; D not resolved. Germline CDR1 MDHEN, CDR2 SYDVKM. The length of the CDR3 is 14 residues. The V gene lost 7 bases and the J gene lost 2 bases, with 14 bases spanning the gap.

The chain carries TRBV6-5 and TRBJ1-4, with D unresolved. The CDR3 totals 16 residues. The V end lost 3 bases, the J end lost 6 bases, and 17 bases lay between the germline ends. Germline V gene data show CDR1 as MNHEY and CDR2 as SVGAGI. DNA of the CDR3: TGTGCCAGCAGTTATGGACCGAGGACTTTGGATGAAAAACTGTTTTTT. It specifies CASSYGPRTLDEKLFF.

The chain carries TRBV3-1 (or the pseudogene TRBV3-2) and TRBJ1-1; TRBD1 matches 12 bases. Per germline, CDR1 LGHDT and CDR2 YNNKEL (reference sequence). V gave up 0 bases and J gave up 2 bases; unmatched junction bases: 7. The length of the CDR3 is 18 residues. The CDR3: CASSQDAGQGAINTEAFF. As DNA, the CDR3 is TGTGCCAGCAGCCAAGACGCGGGACAGGGGGCAATTAACACTGAAGCTTTCTTT.

V is TRBV11-3 and J is TRBJ2-2; 7 nucleotides align to TRBD1. V shed 5 bases, J shed 4 bases, and the junction held 10 bases outside the gene matches. CDR3 length: 16 residues. CDR1 SGHNT and CDR2 YENEEA come from the germline V gene. This chain's CDR3 is CASSPQQGVITGELFF. Here the CDR3 DNA reads TGTGCCAGCAGCCCCCAGCAGGGGGTCATCACCGGGGAGCTGTTTTTT. Drawing the rest from reference TRBV11-3 and TRBJ2-2, the complete variable domain is EAGVVQSPRYKIIEKKQPVAFWCNPISGHNTLYWYLQNLGQGPELLIRYENEEAVDDSQLPKDRFSAERLKGVDSTLKIQPAELGDSAVYLCASSPQQGVITGELFFGEGSRLTVL.

The CDR3 loop is CASSYTGNRETQYF. The CDR3 DNA reads as TGTGCCAGCAGTTACACAGGGAACAGAGAGACCCAGTACTTC. The rearrangement joins TRBV6-2 or TRBV6-3 to TRBJ2-5; maybe TRBD1 (6 bases). Per the germline V gene, CDR1 is MNHEY and CDR2 is SVGEGT. This CDR3 spans 14 amino acids. V lost 2 bases and J lost 4, with 11 bases in between.

J is TRBJ2-5 and V is TRBV5-8; D gene unclear. The germline CDR1 and CDR2 sequences are SGHTS and YDEGEE. The V end was cut by 3 bases, the J end by 1 base, with 7 bases between. The CDR3 sequence is 13 residues long. CDR3 sequence (DNA): TGTGCCAGCAGCTCCCCTCCCCAAGAGACCCAGTACTTC. Translation gives CASSSPPQETQYF. Drawing the rest from reference TRBV5-8 and TRBJ2-5, the complete variable domain is EAGVTQSPTHLIKTRGQQATLRCSPISGHTSVYWYQQALGLGLQFLLWYDEGEERNRGNFPPRFSGRQFPNYSSELNVNALELEDSALYLCASSSPPQETQYFGPGTRLLVL.

The J gene is TRBJ1-5, the V gene TRBV19, with 8 nucleotides matching TRBD1. CDR1 is LNHDA and CDR2 is SQIVND in the germline V gene (reference sequence). The CDR3 sequence is 14 residues long. V dropped 6 bases and J dropped 6; count of bases not matched to a gene: 7. The CDR3 nucleotides read TGTGCCAGTAGCGAGACAGGGGCAGGTCAGCCCCAGCATTTT. Its protein product is CASSETGAGQPQHF.

The CDR3: CASSQGRGEQYF. CDR3 nucleotide sequence: TGTGCCAGCAGCCAAGGACGGGGGGAGCAGTACTTC. The chain carries TRBV14 and TRBJ2-7; a possible D gene is TRBD2 (6 bases). The CDR3 covers 12 residues. V lost 1 base to trimming and J lost 7 bases, with 8 bases between them. Germline V gives CDR1 SGHDN, CDR2 FVKESK.

V usage is TRBV2 and J usage is TRBJ1-2, with D tentatively TRBD1 (5 bases). The germline V and J ends were trimmed by 1 base and 7 bases, with 16 bases remaining between them. The germline gives CDR1 SNHLY, CDR2 FYNNEI. The CDR3 has 15 amino acids. The CDR3 nucleotides read TGTGCCAGCAGTGAAGTTGGAGGGGCGTTAAGTGGCTACACCTTC. It translates to CASSEVGGALSGYTF.

The gene calls are TRBV18 and TRBJ2-7, with D possibly TRBD1 on 5 matching bases. In germline, CDR1 is KGHSH, CDR2 LQKENI. V was clipped by 3 bases and J by 2 bases, with 8 bases between them. The CDR3 has 13 residues. This chain's CDR3 is CASSPQGPYEQYF. The DNA for the CDR3 is TGTGCCAGCTCACCGCAGGGCCCCTACGAGCAGTACTTC.

The chain uses TRBV19 and TRBJ1-5; D is uncertain. The V end lost 8 bases, the J end lost 6 bases, and 14 bases lay between the germline ends. The CDR3 is made up of 13 amino acids. Germline V gene sequence: CDR1 LNHDA, CDR2 SQIVND (reference sequence). CDR3 sequence reads: CASCTDLSQPQHF. CDR3 DNA: TGTGCCAGTTGCACCGATCTCAGTCAGCCCCAGCATTTT.

A note on this clone: A junction end diverges from the germline sequence, so it may reflect a read error. This sequence joins TRBV25-1 and TRBJ2-1; 10 nucleotides match TRBD1. Looked up from germline, CDR1 is MGHDK and CDR2 is SYGVNS. The CDR3 sequence is 14 residues long. This CDR3 reads CASSTHAGTGERFF. DNA of the CDR3: TGTGCCAGCAGCACGCACGCCGGGACAGGGGAGCGGTTCTTC.

The chain employs TRBV6-5 and TRBJ1-3, with D perhaps TRBD1 (5 bases). The length of the CDR3 is 14 residues. Per the germline V gene, CDR1 is MNHEY and CDR2 is SVGAGI. V lost 8 bases and J lost 6, with 17 bases in between. The CDR3 loop reads CASVAGPPENTIYF. In DNA, the CDR3 is TGTGCCAGCGTGGCAGGGCCGCCCGAAAACACCATATATTTT.

This sequence joins TRBV3-1 (or the pseudogene TRBV3-2) and TRBJ1-2; 8 nucleotides match TRBD1. In germline, CDR1 is LGHDT, CDR2 YNNKEL (reference sequence). J gave up 9 bases and V 1 base, and 10 bases lay outside the gene matches. There are 15 residues in the CDR3. As DNA, the CDR3 is TGTGCCAGCAGCCAAGTCCTAGGACAGGGAGGGAGCTACACCTTC. Translation gives CASSQVLGQGGSYTF.

This chain uses TRBV6-1 with TRBJ2-7; 7 bases align to TRBD1. CDR1 and CDR2 (germline): MNHNS, SASEGT. The V gene end was trimmed by 4 bases and the J gene end by 3 bases; junction bases not matched to a gene: 21. The CDR3 has 19 residues. Here the CDR3 DNA reads TGTGCCAGCAGTGCCCCGATCGGGGCGGTACTCGGACAGGACTACGAGCAGTACTTC. Its protein is CASSAPIGAVLGQDYEQYF.

The V call is TRBV6-5, the J call TRBJ1-2, with D uncertain. Looked up from germline, CDR1 is MNHEY and CDR2 is SVGAGI. Trimming shortened V by 0 bases and J by 10 bases, and 9 bases separated the two germline ends. The CDR3 runs to 12 residues. CDR3 loop: CASSYSESDYTF. The CDR3 nucleotides read TGTGCCAGCAGTTACTCCGAGTCCGACTACACCTTC.

The chain combines TRBV7-9 with TRBJ2-5; 10 bases agree with TRBD1. The V gene's germline CDR1 is SEHNR and CDR2 FQNEAQ (reference sequence). V gave up 1 base and J gave up 1 base; unmatched junction bases: 6. The CDR3 sequence is 17 residues long. DNA for the CDR3: TGTGCCAGCAGCTTAGGACAGGGGGCGTTGTTCCAAGAGACCCAGTACTTC. Translation gives CASSLGQGALFQETQYF.